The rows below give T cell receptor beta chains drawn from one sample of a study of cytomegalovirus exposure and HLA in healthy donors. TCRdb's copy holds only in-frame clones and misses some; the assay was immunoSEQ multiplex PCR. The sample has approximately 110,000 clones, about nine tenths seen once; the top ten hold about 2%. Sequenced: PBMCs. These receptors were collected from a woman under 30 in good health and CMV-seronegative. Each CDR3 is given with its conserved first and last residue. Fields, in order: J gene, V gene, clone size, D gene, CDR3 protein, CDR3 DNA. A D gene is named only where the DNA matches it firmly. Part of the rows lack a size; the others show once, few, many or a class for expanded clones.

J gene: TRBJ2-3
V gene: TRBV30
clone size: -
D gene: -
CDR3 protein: CAWSRQVRTDTQYF
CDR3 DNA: TGTGCCTGGAGCCGACAGGTGAGGACAGATACGCAGTATTTT

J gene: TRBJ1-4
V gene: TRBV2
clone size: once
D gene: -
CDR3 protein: CASKVFRGSDEKLFF
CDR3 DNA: TGTGCCAGCAAAGTGTTCCGGGGATCGGATGAAAAACTGTTTTTT

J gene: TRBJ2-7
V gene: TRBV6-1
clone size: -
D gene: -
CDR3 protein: CASSPGRSEQYF
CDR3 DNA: TGTGCCAGCAGTCCAGGGCGCTCCGAGCAGTACTTC

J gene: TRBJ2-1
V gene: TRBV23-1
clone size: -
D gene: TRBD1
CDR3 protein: CAKNLSVGTGDYNEQFF
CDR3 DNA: TGCGCCAAGAACCTCTCCGTGGGGACAGGGGACTACAATGAGCAGTTCTTC

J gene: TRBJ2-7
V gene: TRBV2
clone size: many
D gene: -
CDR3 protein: CASSEAPRIRQYF
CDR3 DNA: TGTGCCAGCAGTGAAGCGCCTAGGATACGGCAGTACTTC

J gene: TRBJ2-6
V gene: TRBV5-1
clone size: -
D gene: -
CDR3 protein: CASSASYSGANVLTF
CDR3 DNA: TGCGCCAGCAGCGCGAGCTACTCTGGGGCCAACGTCCTGACTTTC

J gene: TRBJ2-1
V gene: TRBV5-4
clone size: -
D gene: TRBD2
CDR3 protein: CASSERTSGYNEQFF
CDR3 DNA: TGTGCCAGCAGCGAAAGGACTAGCGGTTACAATGAGCAGTTCTTC

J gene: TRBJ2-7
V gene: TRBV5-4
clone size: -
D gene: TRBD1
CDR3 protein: CASSDRDRGSSYEQYF
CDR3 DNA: TGTGCCAGCAGCGACCGGGACAGGGGCTCCTCTTACGAGCAGTACTTC

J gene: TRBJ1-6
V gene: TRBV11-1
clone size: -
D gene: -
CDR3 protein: CASTDRRNSPLHF
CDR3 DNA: TGTGCCAGCACCGACAGGAGGAATTCACCCCTCCACTTT

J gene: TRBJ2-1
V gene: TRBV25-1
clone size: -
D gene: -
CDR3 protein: CASAGDNYNEQFF
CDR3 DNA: TGTGCCAGTGCGGGCGATAACTACAATGAGCAGTTCTTC

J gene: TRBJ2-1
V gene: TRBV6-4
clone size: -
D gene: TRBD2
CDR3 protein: CASSRLAGEGNEQFF
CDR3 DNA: TGTGCCAGCAGTCGGCTAGCGGGAGAGGGGAATGAGCAGTTCTTC

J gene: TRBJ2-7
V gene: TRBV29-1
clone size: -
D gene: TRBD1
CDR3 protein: CSVEYRTGTGPYF
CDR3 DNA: TGCAGCGTTGAGTACAGAACCGGGACAGGGCCTTACTTC

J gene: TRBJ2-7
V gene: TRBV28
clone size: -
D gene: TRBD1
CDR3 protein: CASSRGDRGHEQYF
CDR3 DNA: TGTGCCAGCAGCCGAGGGGACAGGGGACACGAGCAGTACTTC

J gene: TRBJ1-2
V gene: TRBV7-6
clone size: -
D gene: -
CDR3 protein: CASSSQGNYGYTF
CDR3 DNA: TGTGCCAGCAGTTCCCAGGGAAACTATGGCTACACCTTC

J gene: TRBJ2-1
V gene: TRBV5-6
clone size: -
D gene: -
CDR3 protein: CASSPWIGSSYNEQFF
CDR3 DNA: TGTGCCAGCAGCCCGTGGATCGGGAGCTCCTACAATGAGCAGTTCTTC

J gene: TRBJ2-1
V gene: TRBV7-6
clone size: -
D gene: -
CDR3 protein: CASSLGAGQNEQFF
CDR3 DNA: TGTGCCAGCAGCTTAGGCGCCGGACAGAATGAGCAGTTCTTC

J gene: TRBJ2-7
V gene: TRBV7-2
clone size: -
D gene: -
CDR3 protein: CASSKMEGAVYEQYF
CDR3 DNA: TGTGCCAGCAGCAAGATGGAGGGGGCAGTCTACGAGCAGTACTTC

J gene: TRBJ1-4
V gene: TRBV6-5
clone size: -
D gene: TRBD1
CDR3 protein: CASRKRGGGEKLFF
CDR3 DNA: TGTGCCAGCAGAAAAAGAGGGGGCGGTGAAAAACTGTTTTTT

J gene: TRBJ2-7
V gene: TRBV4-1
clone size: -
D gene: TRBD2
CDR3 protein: CASSQDGTSGSEQYF
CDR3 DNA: TGCGCCAGCAGCCAAGATGGGACTAGTGGTTCCGAGCAGTACTTC

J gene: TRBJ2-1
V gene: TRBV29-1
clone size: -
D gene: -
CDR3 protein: CSVDGGRGANEQFF
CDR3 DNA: TGCAGCGTTGATGGAGGCAGGGGGGCTAATGAGCAGTTCTTC

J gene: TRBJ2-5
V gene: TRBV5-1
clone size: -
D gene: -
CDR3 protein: CASRQGGSYAETQYF
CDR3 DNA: TGCGCCAGCAGGCAGGGTGGGTCGTATGCCGAGACCCAGTACTTC

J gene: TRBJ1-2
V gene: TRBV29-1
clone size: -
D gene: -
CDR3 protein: CSVRQADGYTF
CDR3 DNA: TGCAGCGTTCGACAAGCCGATGGCTACACCTTC

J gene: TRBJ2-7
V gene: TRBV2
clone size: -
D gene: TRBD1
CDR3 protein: CASSLTGAHEQYF
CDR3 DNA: TGTGCCAGCAGCCTAACAGGGGCCCACGAGCAGTACTTC

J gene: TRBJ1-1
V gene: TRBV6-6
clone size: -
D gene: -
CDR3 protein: CASNARDTNTEAFF
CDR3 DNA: TGTGCCAGCAACGCCCGGGACACCAACACTGAAGCTTTCTTT

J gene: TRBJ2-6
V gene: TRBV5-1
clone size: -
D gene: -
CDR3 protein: CASRRETFSGANVLTF
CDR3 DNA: TGCGCCAGCCGCAGGGAAACTTTCTCTGGGGCCAACGTCCTGACTTTC

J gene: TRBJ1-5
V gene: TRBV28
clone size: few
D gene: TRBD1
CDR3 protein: CASSFRTGHSNQPQHF
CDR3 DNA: TGTGCCAGCAGTTTTCGGACAGGACATAGCAATCAGCCCCAGCATTTT

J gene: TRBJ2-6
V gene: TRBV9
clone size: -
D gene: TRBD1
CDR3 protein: CASSWFGTASPGANVLTF
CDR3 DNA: TGTGCCAGCAGCTGGTTCGGGACAGCCTCTCCAGGGGCCAACGTCCTGACTTTC

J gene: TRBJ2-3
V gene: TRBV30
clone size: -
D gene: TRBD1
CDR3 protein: CAWTRSRTGTSTDTQYF
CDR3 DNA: TGTGCCTGGACTCGGTCGAGGACAGGCACTAGCACAGATACGCAGTATTTT

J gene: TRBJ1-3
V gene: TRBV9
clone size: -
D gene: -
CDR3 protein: CASSVAQGAGNTIYF
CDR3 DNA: TGTGCCAGCAGCGTAGCACAGGGAGCTGGAAACACCATATATTTT

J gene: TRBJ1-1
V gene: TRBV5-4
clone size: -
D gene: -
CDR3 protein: CASRNNRVTEAFF
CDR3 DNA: TGTGCCAGCAGGAATAACAGGGTCACTGAAGCTTTCTTT

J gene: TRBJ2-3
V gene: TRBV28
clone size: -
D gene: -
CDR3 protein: CASRPWPGDTQYF
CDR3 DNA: TGTGCCAGCCGCCCTTGGCCGGGAGATACGCAGTATTTT

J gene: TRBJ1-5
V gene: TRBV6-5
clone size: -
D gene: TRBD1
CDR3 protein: CASSPDRGLQPQHF
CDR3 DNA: TGTGCCAGCAGTCCCGACAGGGGGCTTCAGCCCCAGCATTTT

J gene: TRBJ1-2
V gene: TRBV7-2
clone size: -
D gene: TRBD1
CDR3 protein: CASSLAQGGNYGYTF
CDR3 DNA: TGTGCCAGCAGCTTAGCGCAGGGGGGCAACTATGGCTACACCTTC

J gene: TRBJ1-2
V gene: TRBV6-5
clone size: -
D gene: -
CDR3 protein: CASSYFQGIYGYTF
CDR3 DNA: TGTGCCAGCAGTTACTTTCAGGGAATCTATGGCTACACCTTC

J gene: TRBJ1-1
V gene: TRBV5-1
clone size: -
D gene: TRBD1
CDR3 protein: CASGREQGGATEAFF
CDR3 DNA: TGCGCCAGCGGAAGAGAACAGGGGGGGGCCACTGAAGCTTTCTTT

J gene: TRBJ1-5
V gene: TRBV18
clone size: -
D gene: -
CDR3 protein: CASSPGAQSNQPQHF
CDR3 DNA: TGTGCCAGCTCACCAGGCGCACAGAGCAATCAGCCCCAGCATTTT

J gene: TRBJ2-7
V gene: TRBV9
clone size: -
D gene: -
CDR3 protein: CASSVAGVNEQYF
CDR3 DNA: TGTGCCAGCAGCGTAGCGGGAGTAAACGAGCAGTACTTC

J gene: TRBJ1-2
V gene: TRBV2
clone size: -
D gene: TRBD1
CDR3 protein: CASRVITGTANYGYTF
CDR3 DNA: TGTGCCAGCAGGGTCATTACAGGGACAGCTAACTATGGCTACACCTTC

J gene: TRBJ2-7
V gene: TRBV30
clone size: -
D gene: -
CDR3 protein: CAWSVFSTYEQYF
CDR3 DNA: TGTGCCTGGAGTGTATTTTCTACCTACGAGCAGTACTTC

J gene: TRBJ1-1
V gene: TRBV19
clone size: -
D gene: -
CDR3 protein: CASSIPSGGSGTEAFF
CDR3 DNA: TGTGCCAGTAGTATACCCTCGGGGGGAAGCGGCACTGAAGCTTTCTTT

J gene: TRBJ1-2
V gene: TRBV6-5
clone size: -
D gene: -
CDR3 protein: CASSYSGGLYGYTF
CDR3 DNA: TGTGCCAGCAGTTACTCGGGAGGACTCTATGGCTACACCTTC

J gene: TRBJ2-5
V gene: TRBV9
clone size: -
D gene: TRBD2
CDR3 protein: CASSVETGGGETQYF
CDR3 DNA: TGTGCCAGCAGCGTAGAGACGGGGGGAGGGGAGACCCAGTACTTC

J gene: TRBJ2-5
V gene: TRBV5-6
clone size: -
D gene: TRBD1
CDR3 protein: CASSLRTGETQYF
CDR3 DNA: TGTGCCAGCAGCTTAAGGACAGGGGAGACCCAGTACTTC

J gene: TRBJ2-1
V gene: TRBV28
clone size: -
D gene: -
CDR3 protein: CASSLAEAYNEQFF
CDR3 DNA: TGTGCCAGCAGTTTGGCAGAAGCCTACAATGAGCAGTTCTTC

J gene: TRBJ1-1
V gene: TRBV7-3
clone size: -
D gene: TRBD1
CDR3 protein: CASSLGGQGGEAFF
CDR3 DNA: TGTGCCAGCAGCTTAGGTGGACAGGGAGGTGAAGCTTTCTTT

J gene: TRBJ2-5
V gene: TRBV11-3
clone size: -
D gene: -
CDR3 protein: CASSPGIKETQYF
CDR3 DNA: TGTGCCAGCAGCCCCGGTATTAAAGAGACCCAGTACTTC

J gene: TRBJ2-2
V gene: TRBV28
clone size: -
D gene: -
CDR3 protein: CASRYGGSSTGELFF
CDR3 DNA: TGTGCCAGCCGATACGGAGGGAGTTCGACCGGGGAGCTGTTTTTT

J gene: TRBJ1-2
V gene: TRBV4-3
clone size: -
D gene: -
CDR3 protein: CASSQGLWTESYTF
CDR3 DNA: TGCGCCAGCAGCCAAGGACTCTGGACAGAAAGCTACACCTTC

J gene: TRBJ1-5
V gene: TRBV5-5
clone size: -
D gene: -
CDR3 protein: CASSGDIGKVGYQPQHF
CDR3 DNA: TGTGCCAGCAGCGGGGATATCGGGAAGGTAGGGTATCAGCCCCAGCATTTT

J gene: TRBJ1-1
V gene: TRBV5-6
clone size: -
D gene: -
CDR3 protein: CASSLGSMNTEAFF
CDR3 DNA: TGTGCCAGCAGCTTGGGTAGCATGAACACTGAAGCTTTCTTT

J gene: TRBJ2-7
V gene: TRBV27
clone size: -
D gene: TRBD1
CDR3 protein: CASRQGAGSYEQYF
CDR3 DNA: TGTGCCAGCAGGCAGGGGGCTGGCTCCTACGAGCAGTACTTC

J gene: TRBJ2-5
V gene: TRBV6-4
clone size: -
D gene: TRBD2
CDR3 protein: CASSDVAGGPRAMKTQYF
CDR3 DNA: TGTGCCAGCAGTGACGTAGCGGGGGGGCCGAGGGCTATGAAGACCCAGTACTTC

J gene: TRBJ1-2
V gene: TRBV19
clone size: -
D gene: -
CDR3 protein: CASKDMMNYGYTF
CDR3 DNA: TGTGCCAGTAAGGACATGATGAACTATGGCTACACCTTC

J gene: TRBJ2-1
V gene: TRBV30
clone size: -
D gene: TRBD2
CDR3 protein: CALLAHPYNEQFF
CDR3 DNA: TGTGCCTTACTAGCGCACCCCTACAATGAGCAGTTCTTC

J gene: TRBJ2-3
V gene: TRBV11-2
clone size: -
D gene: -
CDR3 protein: CASSFEYTDTQYF
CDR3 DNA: TGTGCCAGCAGCTTCGAGTACACAGATACGCAGTATTTT

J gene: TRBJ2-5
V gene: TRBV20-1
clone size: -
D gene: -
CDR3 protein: CSASIADYQYF
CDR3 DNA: TGCAGTGCTAGTATTGCGGACTATCAGTACTTC

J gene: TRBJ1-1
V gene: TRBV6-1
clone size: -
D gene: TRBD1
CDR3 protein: CASSDSPISGQGKAEAFF
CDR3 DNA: TGTGCCAGCAGTGATTCTCCGATCAGCGGACAGGGGAAAGCTGAAGCTTTCTTT